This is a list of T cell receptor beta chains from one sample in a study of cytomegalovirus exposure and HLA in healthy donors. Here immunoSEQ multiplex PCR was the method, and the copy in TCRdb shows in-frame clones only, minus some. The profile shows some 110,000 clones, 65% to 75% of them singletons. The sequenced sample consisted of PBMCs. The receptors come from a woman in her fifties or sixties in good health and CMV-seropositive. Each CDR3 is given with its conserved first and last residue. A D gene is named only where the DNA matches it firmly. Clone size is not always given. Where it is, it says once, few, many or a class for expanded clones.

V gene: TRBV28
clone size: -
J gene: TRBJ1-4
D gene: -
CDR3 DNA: TGTGCCAGCAGTTTAGGGGGGGTTAATGAAAAACTGTTTTTT
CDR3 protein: CASSLGGVNEKLFF

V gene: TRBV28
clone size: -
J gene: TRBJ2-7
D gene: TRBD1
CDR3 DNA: TGTGCCAGCAGTCCGTCATCGGGACAGGGATCCTACGAGCAGTACTTC
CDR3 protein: CASSPSSGQGSYEQYF

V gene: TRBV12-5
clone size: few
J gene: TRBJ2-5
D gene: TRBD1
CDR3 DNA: TGTGCTAGTGTCTCTGGACAGGGAGAGGGGGAGACCCAGTACTTC
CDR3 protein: CASVSGQGEGETQYF

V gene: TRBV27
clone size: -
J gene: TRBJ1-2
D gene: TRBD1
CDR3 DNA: TGTGCCAGCAGTTCAGATACAGGGGGCGAAGGCTACACCTTC
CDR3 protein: CASSSDTGGEGYTF

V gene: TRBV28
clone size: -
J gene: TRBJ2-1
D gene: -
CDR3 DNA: TGTGCCAGCAGCGGGACACCCCGGTGGAATGAGCAGTTCTTC
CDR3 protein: CASSGTPRWNEQFF

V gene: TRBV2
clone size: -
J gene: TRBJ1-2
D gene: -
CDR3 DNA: TGTGCCAGCAGTTCGACGGGTACTAACTATGGCTACACCTTC
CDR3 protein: CASSSTGTNYGYTF

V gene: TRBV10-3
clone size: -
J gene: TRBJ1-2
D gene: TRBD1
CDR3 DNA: TGTGCCATCAGGGATACAGGGGATTATGGCTACACCTTC
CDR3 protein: CAIRDTGDYGYTF

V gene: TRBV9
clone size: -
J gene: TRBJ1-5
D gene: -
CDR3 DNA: TGTGCCAGCAGCCCACAGGGTAGTGGTCAGCCCCAGCATTTT
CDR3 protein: CASSPQGSGQPQHF

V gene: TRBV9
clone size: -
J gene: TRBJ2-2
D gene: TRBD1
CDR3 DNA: TGTGCCAGCAGCGCGTCAGGGGGCACCGGGGAGCTGTTTTTT
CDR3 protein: CASSASGGTGELFF

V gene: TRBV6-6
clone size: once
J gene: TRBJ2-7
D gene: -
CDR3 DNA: TGTGCCAGCGGGGGCGTTCGGGGTGTCTACGAGCAGTACTTC
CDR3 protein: CASGGVRGVYEQYF

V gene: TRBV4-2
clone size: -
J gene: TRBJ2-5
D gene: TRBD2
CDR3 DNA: TGTGCCAGCAGCCAAACTAGCGGAGGGCGAGGCGAACAGTACTTC
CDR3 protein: CASSQTSGGRGEQYF

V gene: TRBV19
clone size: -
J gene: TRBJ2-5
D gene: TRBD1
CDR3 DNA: TGTGCCAGTAGAACACAGGGGACGGAGACCCAGTACTTC
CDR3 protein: CASRTQGTETQYF

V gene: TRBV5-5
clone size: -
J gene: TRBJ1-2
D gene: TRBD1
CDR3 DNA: TGTGCCAGCAGCTTGGGAACCACAGGGGTTGTAGGCTACACCTTC
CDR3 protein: CASSLGTTGVVGYTF

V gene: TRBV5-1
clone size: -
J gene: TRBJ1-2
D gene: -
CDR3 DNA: TGCGCCAGCAGCTTGGACTCAGGGGTCCAAAACTATGGCTACACCTTC
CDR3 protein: CASSLDSGVQNYGYTF

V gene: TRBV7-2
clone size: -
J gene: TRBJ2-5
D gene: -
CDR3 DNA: TGTGCCAGCAGCCCACCAAGGGGGGAGACCCAGTACTTC
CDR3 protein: CASSPPRGETQYF

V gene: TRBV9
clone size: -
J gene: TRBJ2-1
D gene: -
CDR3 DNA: TGTGCCAGCAGCGTAGGGACAAATAACAATGAGCAGTTCTTC
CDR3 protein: CASSVGTNNNEQFF

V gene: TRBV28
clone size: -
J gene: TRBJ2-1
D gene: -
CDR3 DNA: TGTGCCAGCATAATCGGAGGCGGCGGTCAAGAGCAGTTCTTC
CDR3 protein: CASIIGGGGQEQFF

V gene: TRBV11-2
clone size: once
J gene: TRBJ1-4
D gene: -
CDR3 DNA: TGTGCCAGCAGCCGAGACAGGATGGGGAATGAAAAACTGTTTTTT
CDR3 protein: CASSRDRMGNEKLFF

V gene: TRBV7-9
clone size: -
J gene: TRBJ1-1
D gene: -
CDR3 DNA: TGTGCCAGCAGCTTAGCGCGGGGCCAGTTGAACACTGAAGCTTTCTTT
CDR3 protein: CASSLARGQLNTEAFF

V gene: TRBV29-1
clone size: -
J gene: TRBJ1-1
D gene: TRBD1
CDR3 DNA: TGCAGCGTTGTAAGGACAGGGGGCATCGATGAAGCTTTCTTT
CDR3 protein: CSVVRTGGIDEAFF

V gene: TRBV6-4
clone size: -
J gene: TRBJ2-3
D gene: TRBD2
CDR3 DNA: TGTGCCAGCAGCAGCGCTAGCGGGCTAGTGGCGGCAGATACGCAGTATTTT
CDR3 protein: CASSSASGLVAADTQYF

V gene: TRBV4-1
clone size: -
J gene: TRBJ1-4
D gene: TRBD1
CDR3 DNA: TGCGCCAGCAGCCAAGGATGGGACAGGACCGAAAAACTGTTTTTT
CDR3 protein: CASSQGWDRTEKLFF

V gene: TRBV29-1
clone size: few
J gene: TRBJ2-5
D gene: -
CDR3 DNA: TGCAGCGTTGCGGAGCACCCCAGAGAGACCCAGTACTTC
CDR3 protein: CSVAEHPRETQYF

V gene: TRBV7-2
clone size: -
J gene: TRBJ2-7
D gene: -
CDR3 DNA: TGTGCCAGCAGCCCTAGGACAGACTCCTACGAGCAGTACTTC
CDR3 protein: CASSPRTDSYEQYF

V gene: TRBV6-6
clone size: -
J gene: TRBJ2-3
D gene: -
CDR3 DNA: TGTGCCAGCAGTCCACTCAGCACCGGGGCAGATACGCAGTATTTT
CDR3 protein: CASSPLSTGADTQYF

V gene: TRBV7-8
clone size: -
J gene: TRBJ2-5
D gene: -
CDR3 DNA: TGTGCCAGCAGCTTTGGGACTACCCAGTACTTC
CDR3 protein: CASSFGTTQYF

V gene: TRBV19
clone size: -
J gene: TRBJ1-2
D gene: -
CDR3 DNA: TGTGCCAGTAGGATCCCACCGAGGGGGAATGGCTACACCTTC
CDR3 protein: CASRIPPRGNGYTF

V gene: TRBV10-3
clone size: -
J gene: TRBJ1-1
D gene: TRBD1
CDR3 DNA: TGTGCCATCAGTCCCTCCAGCGGGACAGGGAACACTGAAGCTTTCTTT
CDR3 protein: CAISPSSGTGNTEAFF

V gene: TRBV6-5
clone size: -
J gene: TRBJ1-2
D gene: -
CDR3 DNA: TGTGCCAGCAGTTACACAGTTAACTATGGCTACACCTTC
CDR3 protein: CASSYTVNYGYTF

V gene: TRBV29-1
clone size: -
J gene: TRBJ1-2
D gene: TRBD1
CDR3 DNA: TGCAGCGTCGCCCTTACAGGACAGGGGGCAGGCTATGGCTACACCTTC
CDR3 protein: CSVALTGQGAGYGYTF

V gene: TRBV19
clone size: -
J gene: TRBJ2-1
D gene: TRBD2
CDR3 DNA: TGTGCCAGCGAATTAGCGGGAGCTAACAATGAGCAGTTCTTC
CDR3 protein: CASELAGANNEQFF

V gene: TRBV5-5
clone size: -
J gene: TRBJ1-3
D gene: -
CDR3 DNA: TGTGCCAGCAGCTTGGAGGCGGACAACTCTGGAAACACCATATATTTT
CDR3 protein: CASSLEADNSGNTIYF

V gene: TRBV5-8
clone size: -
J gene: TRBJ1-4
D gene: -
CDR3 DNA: TGTGCCAGCAGCTTGGATCGGAATGAAAAACTGTTTTTT
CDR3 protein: CASSLDRNEKLFF

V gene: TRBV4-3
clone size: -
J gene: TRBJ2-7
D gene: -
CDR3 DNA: TGCGCCAGCAGCCAAGATCCACAGTCCTACGAGCAGTACTTC
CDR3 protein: CASSQDPQSYEQYF

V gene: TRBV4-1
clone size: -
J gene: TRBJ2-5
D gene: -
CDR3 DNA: TGCGCCAGCAGCCAGTTGTCCGGGACATTAGGGACCCAGTACTTC
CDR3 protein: CASSQLSGTLGTQYF

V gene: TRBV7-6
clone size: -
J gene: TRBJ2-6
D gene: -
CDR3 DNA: TGTGCCAGCAGTTACACAGGGTACCTGGACTCTGGGGCCAACGTCCTGACTTTC
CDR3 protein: CASSYTGYLDSGANVLTF

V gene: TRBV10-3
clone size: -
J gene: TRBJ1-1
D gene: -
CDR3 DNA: TGTGCCGCCCAACAGGGAGAGATGAACACTGAAGCTTTCTTT
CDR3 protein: CAAQQGEMNTEAFF

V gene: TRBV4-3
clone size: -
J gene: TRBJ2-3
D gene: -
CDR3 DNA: TGCGCCAGCAGCCAAGATCGGAGGGATACGCAGTATTTT
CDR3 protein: CASSQDRRDTQYF

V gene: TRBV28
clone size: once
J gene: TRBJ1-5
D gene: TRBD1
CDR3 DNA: TGTGCCAGCAGTTTACAGGGGGCGACTCAGCCCCAGCATTTT
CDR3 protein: CASSLQGATQPQHF

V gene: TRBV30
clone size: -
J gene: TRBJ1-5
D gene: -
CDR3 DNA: TGTGCCTGGAGTACCGGGCCGCCGCGGGGTCAGCCCCAGCATTTT
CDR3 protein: CAWSTGPPRGQPQHF

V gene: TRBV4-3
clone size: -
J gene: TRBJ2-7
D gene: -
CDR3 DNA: TGCGCCAGCAGCCAAGAATACAGGGACGAGCAGTACTTC
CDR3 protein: CASSQEYRDEQYF

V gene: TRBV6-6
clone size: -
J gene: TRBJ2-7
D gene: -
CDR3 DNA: TGTGCCAGCAGTTCGGGAAGGCACTACGAGCAGTACTTC
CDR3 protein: CASSSGRHYEQYF

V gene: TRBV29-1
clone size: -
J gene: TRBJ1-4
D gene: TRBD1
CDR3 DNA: TGCAGTGGTTCGGCCGGGACAGGGGGGTCTGGTGAAAAACTGTTTTTT
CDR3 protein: CSGSAGTGGSGEKLFF

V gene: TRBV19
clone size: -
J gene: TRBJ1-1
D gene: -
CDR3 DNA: TGTGCCAGTAGTATAGTACCGGGCGGGGACACTGAAGCTTTCTTT
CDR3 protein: CASSIVPGGDTEAFF

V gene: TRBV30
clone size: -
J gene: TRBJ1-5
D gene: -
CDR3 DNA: TGTGCCTGGAGTGTACTGGATCAGCCCCAGCATTTT
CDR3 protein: CAWSVLDQPQHF

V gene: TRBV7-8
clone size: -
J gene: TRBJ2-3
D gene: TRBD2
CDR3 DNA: TGTGCCAGCAGCCGGACTAGCGGGTCCTCGGGGACAGATACGCAGTATTTT
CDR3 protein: CASSRTSGSSGTDTQYF

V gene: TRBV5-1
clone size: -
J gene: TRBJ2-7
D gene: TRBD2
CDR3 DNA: TGCGCCAGCAGCTGGGGTGGACTAGCGGGGGGTCCAAGATCTTACGAGCAGTACTTC
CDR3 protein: CASSWGGLAGGPRSYEQYF

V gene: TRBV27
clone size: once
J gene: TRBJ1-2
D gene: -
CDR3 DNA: TGTGCCAGCTGGCGGGCTGACTATGGCTACACCTTC
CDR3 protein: CASWRADYGYTF

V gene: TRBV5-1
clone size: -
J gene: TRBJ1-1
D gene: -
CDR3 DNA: TGCGCCAGCAGCTTGGAGAGCAGCGTGAACACTGAAGCTTTCTTT
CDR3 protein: CASSLESSVNTEAFF

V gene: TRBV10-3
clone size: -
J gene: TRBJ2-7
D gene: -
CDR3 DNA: TGTGCCATCAGTGAGTCCGCGGGGGAGCAGTACTTC
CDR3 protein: CAISESAGEQYF

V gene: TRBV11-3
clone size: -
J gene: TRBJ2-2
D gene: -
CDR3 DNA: TGTGCCAGCAGCTTAGATCTTAATATGGCAGGGGAAAGGAACACCGGGGAGCTGTTTTTT
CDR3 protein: CASSLDLNMAGERNTGELFF

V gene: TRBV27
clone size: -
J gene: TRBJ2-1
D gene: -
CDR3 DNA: TGTGCCAGCAGTTTGGAGCGGAGCTCCTACAATGAGCAGTTCTTC
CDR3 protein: CASSLERSSYNEQFF